The clone carrying this T cell receptor (beta chain) was observed a few times. This sample was included in a study of blood T cell repertoires in COVID-19. Study-wide context: Collection of acute and convalescent COVID-19 samples took place in the United States, Italy and Spain. The analysed material was cDNA or gDNA that came from T cells, B-cell-depleted T cells, or PBMCs.

The CDR3 length is 13 residues. The V end lost 1 base, the J end lost 5 bases, and 9 bases lay between the germline ends. Germline V gene lookup returns CDR1 MDHEN and CDR2 SYDVKM. Study processing details: Amplified reference gene primers provided the basis for estimating nucleated cell counts. The protocol was immunoSEQ multiplex PCR, while the TCRdb copy is restricted to in-frame clones and leaves out a portion. That table is the source of V, J and clone size, and D and trimming were worked out from the DNA. The data show 280,000 or so clones, roughly 90% seen once. This chain joins TRBV28 and TRBJ2-7; no clear D. The sample comprised peripheral blood. This receptor was taken from a man aged 18-30 years with active or convalescent COVID-19. The DNA of the CDR3 is TGTGCCAGCAGTTTATACTGGGCTAACGAGCAGTACTTC. This sequence encodes CASSLYWANEQYF.